These 12 T cell receptor beta chains were all obtained from the same sample, sequenced in a study of T cell changes during pregnancy in multiple sclerosis (dated by TCRdb to between 2019 and 2020). The library was produced with the immunoSEQ multiplex PCR assay. The table comes from immuneACCESS by way of TCRdb, which keeps in-frame sequences with V and J called. Part of the clones is missing from these tables; in studies checked, under half for an unresolved V gene and the rest for unknown reasons. A total of over 50,000 clones appear in this sample, about nine tenths of them only once. In total, the top ten clones hold approximately 0.4% of the sample. The sequenced sample was CD4+ T cells from peripheral blood mononuclear cells, obtained in the third trimester of pregnancy. These receptors were taken from a female donor with multiple sclerosis, enrolled in a pregnancy study.

The V and J genes are TRBV6-5 and TRBJ1-4; 10 bases map to TRBD1. The CDR3 contains 15 residues. With V trimmed by 6 bases and J by 8 bases, 9 bases remained unmatched. Germline CDR1 is MNHEY and CDR2 is SVGAGI. The CDR3 DNA reads as TGTGCCAGCAGCGCCGGGACAGGGGACCGGGAAAAACTGTTTTTT. Protein sequence: CASSAGTGDREKLFF.

The CDR3: CASSDRRSGANVLTF. The DNA of the CDR3 is TGTGCCAGCTCGGACAGACGCTCTGGGGCCAACGTCCTGACTTTC. This sequence joins TRBV18 and TRBJ2-6; tentatively, D is TRBD1 (6 bases). Trimming stripped 6 bases from V and 0 bases from J, with 9 bases between. The germline V gene encodes CDR1 KGHSH and CDR2 LQKENI. The CDR3 loop spans 15 amino acids.

CDR3 DNA: TGTGCCAGCCGCTACAGGGTCATCTCTGAAGCTTTCTTT. Translated, it gives CASRYRVISEAFF. This chain uses TRBV11-2 with TRBJ1-1; D might be TRBD1 (6 bases). The CDR3 covers 13 residues. V lost 8 bases, J lost 6 bases, and 16 bases lay in between. CDR1 and CDR2 (germline): SGHAT, FQNNGV. Supplemented by reference TRBV11-2 and TRBJ1-1, the full variable domain reads EAGVAQSPRYKIIEKRQSVAFWCNPISGHATLYWYQQILGQGPKLLIQFQNNGVVDDSQLPKDRFSAERLKGVDSTLKIQPAKLEDSAVYLCASRYRVISEAFFGQGTRLTVV.

The rearrangement uses TRBV5-1 and TRBJ1-1; TRBD1 might be the D (6 bases). This CDR3 is 14 amino acids long. Looked up from germline, CDR1 is SGHRS and CDR2 is YFSETQ. Trimming took off 7 bases at V and 0 bases at J, with 13 bases between the two ends. CDR3 sequence reads: CASRQDTVNTEAFF. CDR3 DNA sequence: TGCGCCAGCCGACAGGACACGGTGAACACTGAAGCTTTCTTT.

This sequence joins TRBV19 and TRBJ1-2; no definite D call. Per germline, CDR1 LNHDA and CDR2 SQIVND (reference sequence). Trimming pared 4 bases from V and 5 bases from J, leaving 11 bases between. This CDR3 has 13 residues. The CDR3 DNA reads TGTGCCAGTAGTAATACAGATACTTATGGCTACACCTTC. It specifies CASSNTDTYGYTF.

The V gene is TRBV10-2, the J gene TRBJ2-7; TRBD2 matches at 12 bases. The germline V gene has CDR1 WSHSY and CDR2 SAAADI. V lost 7 bases, J lost 3 bases, and 7 bases stayed unmatched. This CDR3 contains 15 residues. CDR3 in amino acids: CASMTSGSDRYEQYF. For the CDR3, the DNA is TGCGCCAGCATGACTAGCGGGAGCGATCGCTACGAGCAGTACTTC.

This clone was counted only a few times. Written as DNA, the CDR3 is TGCGCCAGCAGCTCCCTGGGGGGGGGCGCATCAGAGACCCAGTACTTC. It codes for CASSSLGGGASETQYF. The chain employs TRBV5-1 and TRBJ2-5; D might be TRBD2 (7 bases). The CDR3 sequence is 16 residues long. Germline V gene lookup returns CDR1 SGHRS and CDR2 YFSETQ. Trimming pared 3 bases from V and 4 bases from J, leaving 19 bases between. The whole variable domain, remainder taken from reference TRBV5-1 and TRBJ2-5, is KAGVTQTPRYLIKTRGQQVTLSCSPISGHRSVSWYQQTPGQGLQFLFEYFSETQRNKGNFPGRFSGRQFSNSRSEMNVSTLELGDSALYLCASSSLGGGASETQYFGPGTRLLVL.

The chain carries TRBV30 and TRBJ2-7, with TRBD2 matching over 13 bases. This CDR3 has 16 amino acids. The V gene end was trimmed by 3 bases and the J gene end by 2 bases; junction bases not matched to a gene: 7. Germline assignment: CDR1 GTSNPN and CDR2 SVGIG (reference sequence). CDR3: CAWSKTSGRGTYEQYF. The CDR3 bases are TGTGCCTGGAGCAAAACTAGCGGGAGGGGGACCTACGAGCAGTACTTC.

Only one count was recorded for this clone. This sequence joins TRBV4-2 and TRBJ2-1, with 9 nucleotides matching TRBD2. The CDR3 totals 17 residues. Trimming cost V 7 bases and J 8 bases; bases outside gene matches: 18. Per the germline V gene, CDR1 is LGHNA and CDR2 is YNFKEQ. CDR3 nucleotide sequence: TGTGCCAGCACCAGCTCTACCTTAGCGGGAGCCCCGCATGAGCAGTTCTTC. Translated: CASTSSTLAGAPHEQFF.

This clone was observed a few times. The J gene is TRBJ2-3, the V gene TRBV4-2; D uncertain. The CDR3 covers 14 residues. Germline V CDR1 and CDR2: LGHNA, YNFKEQ. V gave up 0 bases and J gave up 2 bases, with 6 bases separating them. The CDR3, as DNA: TGTGCCAGCAGCCAAGACACTAACACAGATACGCAGTATTTT. It encodes CASSQDTNTDTQYF.

This chain joins TRBV9 and TRBJ2-5, with D possibly being TRBD2 (7 bases). The length of the CDR3 is 15 residues. V was pared by 0 bases and J by 5 bases, with 14 bases between. The V gene's germline CDR1 is SGDLS and CDR2 YYNGEE. The chain's CDR3 is CASSVAGGREETQYF. The DNA for the CDR3 is TGTGCCAGCAGCGTAGCCGGGGGGCGGGAGGAGACCCAGTACTTC.

The chain links TRBV14 to TRBJ2-2, with TRBD1 matching over 7 bases. Germline V gene lookup returns CDR1 SGHDN and CDR2 FVKESK. The junction had 7 bases not matched to a gene; V was cut back by 3 bases and J by 6 bases. CDR3 size: 15 residues. CDR3 protein: CASSQRWQGAGELFF. In nucleotides, the CDR3 is TGTGCCAGCAGCCAGCGGTGGCAGGGGGCCGGGGAGCTGTTTTTT.